The present entry profiles one TCR beta chain with its context. These data originate in a study of blood T cell repertoires in COVID-19. The overall study: Sample material is recorded as cDNA or gDNA derived from T cells, B-cell-depleted T cells, or PBMCs.

Authors' methods: By means of reference gene primer amplification, nucleated cell counts were estimated. Clones were sequenced by immunoSEQ multiplex PCR, and TCRdb holds only the in-frame ones, with some missing. Clone size and V and J calls were adopted from that table, with D and trimming inferred from the DNA. The sample comprises some 110,000 clones, roughly 84% of which are singletons, and 0.7% to 0.85% rests with the top ten. The germline V gene has CDR1 MNHEY and CDR2 SVGAGI. Trimming took 4 bases from V and 1 from J, leaving 11 bases between them. The CDR3 length is 14 residues. The chain combines TRBV6-5 with TRBJ2-7; weak D call: TRBD2 (5 bases). The receptor comes from a woman in her 70s with acute or convalescent COVID-19. The sample consisted of peripheral blood. The CDR3 spells CASSSQLGSYEQYF. CDR3 bases: TGTGCCAGCAGTTCGCAACTAGGTTCCTACGAGCAGTACTTC.